This T cell receptor (beta chain) was captured in a study of blood T cell repertoires in COVID-19. Sequencing used immunoSEQ multiplex PCR; TCRdb keeps in-frame clones, though not all of them. The data hold roughly 97,000 clones, with approximately 82% observed a single time. Trimming removed 3 bases at V and 6 bases at J, with 8 bases between. Germline V gives CDR1 LNHDA, CDR2 SQIVND (reference sequence). There are 13 residues in the CDR3. Sample share makes this clone large. This sequence joins TRBV19 and TRBJ2-2, with unresolved D. The receptor was isolated from a man aged 65-85 years with acute or convalescent COVID-19. The sample comprised peripheral blood. CDR3: CASSILDPGELFF. Here the CDR3 DNA reads TGTGCCAGTAGTATTCTAGATCCCGGGGAGCTGTTTTTT.